Presented here are 18 T cell receptor beta chains from one specimen sequenced in a study of radiotherapy plus CTLA-4 blockade in lung cancer. The protocol was immunoSEQ multiplex PCR, while the TCRdb copy is restricted to in-frame clones and leaves out a portion. The sample lists more than 90,000 clones, 85% to 90% occurring once. Material: peripheral blood, obtained from a patient treated with radiotherapy plus ipilimumab. Receptors were obtained from a human donor with non-small cell lung cancer that progressed on radiotherapy plus ipilimumab.

This sequence joins TRBV6-9 and TRBJ2-5; D is uncertain. CDR3 length: 14 residues. Between the trimmed V and J ends, which lost 10 bases and 0 bases, there was a span of 15 bases. Per germline, CDR1 MNHGY and CDR2 SVAAGI. CDR3 amino acids: CAIHPLVYQETQYF. The CDR3 nucleotides are TGTGCCATCCATCCTTTGGTTTACCAAGAGACCCAGTACTTC.

The rearrangement joins TRBV19 to TRBJ1-5, with 7 positions matching TRBD1. The V gene end was trimmed by 0 bases and the J gene end by 4 bases; junction bases not matched to a gene: 3. CDR1 is LNHDA and CDR2 is SQIVND in the germline V gene (reference sequence). The length of the CDR3 is 15 residues. The CDR3 DNA is TGTGCCAGTAGTATAGAGACAGGGTGGAATCAGCCCCAGCATTTT. Protein product: CASSIETGWNQPQHF.

V usage is TRBV5-1 and J usage is TRBJ2-7, with D possibly matching TRBD2 (6 bases). The CDR3 contains 15 residues. Per the germline V gene, CDR1 is SGHRS and CDR2 is YFSETQ. Trimming removed 1 base from V and 2 bases from J, with 13 bases in between. CDR3 nucleotides: TGCGCCAGCAGCTTGTACTCTAGCGAAGCCTACGAGCAGTACTTC. Amino acid sequence: CASSLYSSEAYEQYF. Full variable domain (outside the CDR3, taken from reference TRBV5-1 and TRBJ2-7): KAGVTQTPRYLIKTRGQQVTLSCSPISGHRSVSWYQQTPGQGLQFLFEYFSETQRNKGNFPGRFSGRQFSNSRSEMNVSTLELGDSALYLCASSLYSSEAYEQYFGPGTRLTVT.

The chain links TRBV6-5 to TRBJ2-7; TRBD2 aligns across 11 bases. This CDR3 has 15 residues. V dropped 8 bases and J dropped 0; count of bases not matched to a gene: 6. Germline V lookup: CDR1 MNHEY, CDR2 SVGAGI. For the CDR3, the DNA is TGTGCCAGCGGGGTAGCGGGAGGGCCCTCCTACGAGCAGTACTTC. Amino acids: CASGVAGGPSYEQYF.

The chain is built from TRBV27 and TRBJ2-1; 7 positions agree with TRBD2. CDR1 is MNHEY, CDR2 SMNVEV, per germline (reference sequence). The CDR3 contains 17 residues. V lost 8 bases and J lost 1; bases outside the gene matches: 14. The CDR3, as DNA: TGTGCCAGCTCAGTTTGGGGGGAGGGTAAGTCCTACAATGAGCAGTTCTTC. This sequence encodes CASSVWGEGKSYNEQFF.

About this clone: At the DNA level, this CDR3 is encoded by other sequences in the same sample as well. This chain connects TRBV5-1 to TRBJ1-1; 8 bases match TRBD1. Germline values: CDR1 SGHRS, CDR2 YFSETQ. The CDR3 is 14 amino acids. Losses at the gene ends were 4 bases for V and 4 bases for J; bases not matched to a gene: 6. CDR3 DNA: TGCGCCAGCAGCCCCGGGACAGGTGGCACTGAAGCTTTCTTT. This encodes CASSPGTGGTEAFF.

The chain links TRBV9 to TRBJ2-2, with 7 nucleotides matching TRBD1. The CDR3 sequence is 14 residues long. The V gene end was trimmed by 6 bases and the J gene end by 4 bases; junction bases not matched to a gene: 6. Germline-derived CDR1 and CDR2 are SGDLS and YYNGEE. The CDR3 nucleotides read TGTGCCAGCAACCAGGGGGAATCCACCGGGGAGCTGTTTTTT. Protein: CASNQGESTGELFF.

The chain links TRBV5-1 to TRBJ2-7; D is possibly TRBD2 (6 bases). Germline V gene data show CDR1 as SGHRS and CDR2 as YFSETQ. Trimming took 0 bases from V and 0 from J, leaving 16 bases between them. The CDR3 is made up of 17 amino acids. The DNA of the CDR3 is TGCGCCAGCAGCTTGGACGCCGGGCCCGGGGGCTCCTACGAGCAGTACTTC. Its translation: CASSLDAGPGGSYEQYF.

The CDR3 DNA reads TGTGCCAGTAGTATAGGACTAGCGGGAGGTTCGTACGAGCAGTACTTC. Translation gives CASSIGLAGGSYEQYF. The rearrangement uses TRBV19 and TRBJ2-7; 13 bases agree with TRBD2. Trimming took 1 base from V and 4 from J; bases not matched to a gene: 4. This CDR3 is 16 amino acids long. Germline CDR1 reads LNHDA; CDR2 reads SQIVND (reference sequence). Drawing the rest from reference TRBV19 and TRBJ2-7, the complete variable domain is DGGITQSPKYLFRKEGQNVTLSCEQNLNHDAMYWYRQDPGQGLRLIYYSQIVNDFQKGDIAEGYSVSREKKESFPLTVTSAQKNPTAFYLCASSIGLAGGSYEQYFGPGTRLTVT.

CDR3 coding DNA: TGTGCCAGCAGCTTAAGGGGCGGGGGGCTGAAACAGTTCTTC. Its protein product is CASSLRGGGLKQFF. V is TRBV7-2 and J is TRBJ2-1; 8 nucleotides agree with TRBD2. V was clipped by 2 bases and J by 13 bases; unmatched bases: 10. Germline CDR1 reads SGHTA; CDR2 reads FQGNSA. This CDR3 comprises 14 residues.

The rearrangement joins TRBV19 to TRBJ1-2; a weak D match, TRBD1 (5 bases). This CDR3 spans 16 amino acids. V lost 6 bases and J lost 2, with 19 bases in between. Per germline, CDR1 LNHDA and CDR2 SQIVND (reference sequence). The CDR3 nucleotides read TGTGCCAGTAGCCGCGGGGGAAGGGTCATCAACTATGGCTACACCTTC. Translated, it gives CASSRGGRVINYGYTF.

The V gene is TRBV7-2, the J gene TRBJ2-7; 9 nucleotides match TRBD1. Germline CDR1 reads SGHTA; CDR2 reads FQGNSA. J lost 2 bases, V lost 4 bases, and 9 bases had no gene match. This CDR3 contains 16 residues. The CDR3 loop reads CASSYTGQGITYEQYF. In nucleotides, the CDR3 is TGTGCCAGCAGCTATACAGGACAGGGGATCACCTACGAGCAGTACTTC.

The rearrangement uses TRBV7-8 and TRBJ2-7, with D perhaps given as TRBD1 or TRBD2 (5 bases each). Trimming shortened V by 4 bases and J by 0 bases, and 22 bases separated the two germline ends. CDR3 length: 18 residues. Germline V gene sequence: CDR1 SGHVS, CDR2 FQNEAQ. The DNA for the CDR3 is TGTGCCAGCAGCTACGTATCTACCCGGGACCCTGTCTCCTACGAGCAGTACTTC. As protein: CASSYVSTRDPVSYEQYF.

The rearrangement joins TRBV5-1 to TRBJ2-1; 7 bases match TRBD2. Germline V gives CDR1 SGHRS, CDR2 YFSETQ. Losses at the gene ends were 1 base for V and 8 bases for J; bases not matched to a gene: 9. The CDR3 extends over 15 amino acids. The chain's CDR3 is CASSLLGLIDHEQFF. CDR3 DNA: TGCGCCAGCAGCTTGTTGGGACTAATCGATCATGAGCAGTTCTTC. The variable domain in full, completed from reference TRBV5-1 and TRBJ2-1, reads KAGVTQTPRYLIKTRGQQVTLSCSPISGHRSVSWYQQTPGQGLQFLFEYFSETQRNKGNFPGRFSGRQFSNSRSEMNVSTLELGDSALYLCASSLLGLIDHEQFFGPGTRLTVL.

The rearrangement joins TRBV19 to TRBJ1-2; D remains ambiguous. Per the germline V gene, CDR1 is LNHDA and CDR2 is SQIVND (reference sequence). V lost 7 bases, J lost 8 bases, and 17 bases lay in between. This CDR3 region has 13 residues. The CDR3 sequence is CASKKTASIGYTF. The CDR3 DNA reads as TGTGCCAGTAAGAAAACAGCCTCTATCGGCTACACCTTC.

The chain uses TRBV14 and TRBJ2-1, with D possibly TRBD2 on 6 matching bases. The CDR3 is 13 amino acids. Germline CDR1 is SGHDN and CDR2 is FVKESK. Trimming removed 4 bases at V and 13 bases at J, with 17 bases between. The CDR3 loop reads CASSRGGRVDQFF. In DNA, the CDR3 is TGTGCCAGCAGCCGGGGAGGCAGAGTAGATCAGTTCTTC.

The rearrangement joins TRBV11-3 to TRBJ2-1; D not resolved. The ends were cut back, 1 base at V and 10 bases at J, with 11 bases in the middle. This CDR3 region has 13 residues. From germline, CDR1 is SGHNT and CDR2 YENEEA. Here the CDR3 DNA reads TGTGCCAGCAGCTTAGGCCCCCTTACAGAGCAGTTCTTC. Its translation: CASSLGPLTEQFF.

The chain recombines TRBV5-4 with TRBJ1-2, with TRBD1 as a possible D gene (5 bases). This CDR3 contains 15 residues. The V and J ends lost 1 base and 2 bases respectively, with 12 bases between them. Germline-derived CDR1 and CDR2 are SGHNT and YYREEE (reference sequence). As DNA, the CDR3 is TGTGCCAGCAGCTTGTCAGGGTTCGGGAACTATGGCTACACCTTC. Amino acids: CASSLSGFGNYGYTF.